This entry lists 17 T cell receptor beta chains sequenced from one sample in a study. Using its own MiXCR run on the 5' RACE reads, TCRdb lists one record per CDR3 protein. The profile shows about 54,000 distinct CDR3 sequences, under 20% of them singletons. Sequenced sample: naive CD4+ T cells sorted from blood. The sample's subset: naive CD4+ T cells, CD4+CD45RA+CD25-. These receptors originate from a female donor with breast cancer.

This clonotype was observed many times. The genes are TRBV5-1 and TRBJ2-3, with D possibly matching TRBD2 (5 bases). The germline gives CDR1 SGHRS, CDR2 YFSETQ. Trimming pared 0 bases from V and 6 bases from J, leaving 8 bases between. The CDR3 is 13 amino acids. The CDR3 is CASSLVTGDTQYF. The DNA for the CDR3 is TGCGCCAGCAGCTTGGTTACGGGGGATACGCAGTATTTT.

This clonotype has a handful of counts. The junction differs from germline at one of its ends, possibly a read error. The gene calls are TRBV7-9 and TRBJ2-7; D unresolved. The CDR3 length is 13 residues. The V gene's germline CDR1 is SEHNR and CDR2 FQNEAQ (reference sequence). CDR3 region: CASSSSKSLAEDF. DNA of the CDR3: TGTGCCAGCAGCTCATCGAAATCCTTGGCGGAAGACTTC.

The chain combines TRBV27 with TRBJ2-1; 8 bases are shared with TRBD2. The V and J ends lost 6 bases and 0 bases, in that order; junction bases with no gene match: 4. Germline loops: CDR1 MNHEY, CDR2 SMNVEV (reference sequence). The CDR3 runs to 15 residues. In DNA, the CDR3 is TGTGCCAGCAGCTTTCTAGCGGGCTCCTACAATGAGCAGTTCTTC. It encodes CASSFLAGSYNEQFF.

In its sample, this clonotype was seen many times. This chain joins TRBV6-2 or TRBV6-3 and TRBJ2-6; D perhaps matches TRBD2 (6 bases). This CDR3 comprises 15 residues. The ends were cut back, 6 bases at V and 2 bases at J, with 11 bases in the middle. Germline V gene sequence: CDR1 MNHEY, CDR2 SVGEGT. The CDR3 sequence: CASRNAGPGANVLTF. CDR3 in DNA: TGTGCCAGCAGAAACGCGGGGCCTGGGGCCAACGTCCTGACTTTC.

This clonotype has a count of ten or more. Mismatch with germline at one junction end may stem from a read error. The genes are TRBV7-2 and TRBJ2-5; 7 positions match TRBD2. Germline V lookup: CDR1 SGHTA, CDR2 FQGNSA. CDR3 length: 14 residues. CDR3 loop: CASSLSGTQETQYF. The CDR3 coding sequence is TGCGCCAGCAGCTTGAGCGGGACCCAAGAGACCCAGTACTTC.

This clonotype has ten or more counts. The chain has TRBV20-1 and TRBJ2-7; D is tentatively TRBD1 or TRBD2 (5 bases each). The CDR3 has 12 amino acids. Deletions cut 5 bases from V and 4 bases from J, with 12 bases between. Germline V gene sequence: CDR1 DFQATT, CDR2 SNEGSKA (reference sequence). The chain's CDR3 is CSASGRTYEQYF. CDR3 DNA sequence: TGCAGTGCTTCGGGACGGACATACGAGCAGTACTTC.

Of note for this clonotype: Being one base from a much bigger clone, this may be a read error. Here the CDR3 omits its conserved ending phenylalanine or tryptophan, so a read error is the likely source. This chain joins TRBV29-1 and TRBJ1-1; D uncertain. This CDR3 comprises 12 residues. Looked up from germline, CDR1 is SQVTM and CDR2 is ANQGSEA. CDR3 DNA: TGCAGCGTCGAAGGTGGGGACACTGAAGCTTTCGTT. It translates to CSVEGGDTEAFV.

This sequence joins TRBV4-1 and TRBJ1-5; D uncertain. Germline lookup yields CDR1 MGHRA and CDR2 YSYEKL. V was pared by 2 bases and J by 1 base, with 9 bases between. The CDR3 spans 15 residues. CDR3 in amino acids: CASSQLIGSNQPQHF. CDR3 sequence (DNA): TGCGCCAGCAGCCAACTTATAGGGAGCAATCAGCCCCAGCATTTT.

The CDR3 reads CASSSLKVGGEQYF. The CDR3 nucleotides are TGTGCCAGCAGCTCGCTAAAGGTGGGGGGCGAGCAGTACTTC. The chain joins TRBV7-9 to TRBJ2-7, with D perhaps matching TRBD2 (6 bases). This CDR3 contains 14 residues. Per the germline V gene, CDR1 is SEHNR and CDR2 is FQNEAQ (reference sequence). Between the trimmed V and J ends, which lost 4 bases and 6 bases, there was a span of 16 bases.

This clonotype has more than one count but fewer than ten. The chain couples TRBV15 to TRBJ2-4, with TRBD2 as a possible D gene (5 bases). This CDR3 contains 15 residues. V lost 1 base and J 0 bases, leaving 7 bases between the germline ends. CDR1 and CDR2 (germline): LNHNV, YYDKDF (reference sequence). CDR3 sequence: CATSRAGLAKNIQYF. The CDR3 nucleotides are TGTGCCACCAGCAGAGCTGGACTAGCCAAAAACATTCAGTACTTC.

On this clonotype itself: Its ends do not fully match the called genes, so a read error is possible. The V gene is TRBV4-1, the J gene TRBJ2-2, with 8 bases aligning to TRBD2. Looked up from germline, CDR1 is MGHRA and CDR2 is YSYEKL. This CDR3 comprises 15 residues. The CDR3 DNA is TGCGCCAGCAGCCCTCTTAGCGGGAACACCGGGGAGTTGTTTTTT. Translating it yields CASSPLSGNTGELFF.

The V call is TRBV27, the J call TRBJ1-6; D not certain. This CDR3 is built from 13 residues. Germline CDR1 MNHEY, CDR2 SMNVEV (reference sequence). Trimming took 0 bases from V and 9 from J, leaving 6 bases between them. The CDR3 DNA sequence: TGTGCCAGCAGTTTATCTCAGGTTTCACCCCTCCACTTT. Protein: CASSLSQVSPLHF.

This clonotype has more than one count but fewer than ten. This chain uses TRBV27 with TRBJ1-2; a possible D gene is TRBD1 (6 bases). V gave up 5 bases and J gave up 2 bases, with 18 bases separating them. The CDR3 covers 16 residues. Germline CDR1 is MNHEY and CDR2 is SMNVEV (reference sequence). The CDR3 region is CASSLTYRDRNYGYTF. The CDR3 DNA reads TGTGCCAGCAGTCTGACATACAGGGATAGGAACTATGGCTACACCTTC.

CDR3 sequence reads: CASFSGVTSTDTQYF. The CDR3 bases are TGCGCCAGCTTTTCCGGAGTAACTAGCACAGATACGCAGTATTTT. The chain is built from TRBV5-1 and TRBJ2-3; D unclear. This CDR3 is 15 amino acids long. Looked up from germline, CDR1 is SGHRS and CDR2 is YFSETQ. The V end lost 7 bases, the J end lost 0 bases, and 15 bases lay between the germline ends.

This chain uses TRBV15 with TRBJ2-1, with D maybe TRBD2 (6 bases). The V gene lost 0 bases and the J gene lost 3 bases, with 12 bases spanning the gap. The CDR3 is made up of 16 amino acids. CDR1 is LNHNV and CDR2 is YYDKDF in the germline V gene (reference sequence). This CDR3 is CATSREIPGLYNEQFF. The DNA for the CDR3 is TGTGCCACCAGCAGAGAAATCCCGGGACTCTACAATGAGCAGTTCTTC.

The sample holds a few counts of this clonotype. J is TRBJ1-1 and V is TRBV12-3 or TRBV12-4; a weak D match, TRBD1 (5 bases). This CDR3 is built from 13 residues. V dropped 2 bases and J dropped 10 bases, with 14 bases sitting between them. The CDR3 coding sequence is TGTGCCAGCAGTTTAAGAGACAGCCATCGAGCTTTCTTT. Its translation is CASSLRDSHRAFF.

In this sample, this clonotype turned up a few times. The rearrangement links TRBV5-1 to TRBJ2-5; perhaps TRBD1 as D (6 bases). The V gene lost 0 bases and the J gene lost 4 bases, with 13 bases spanning the gap. This CDR3 is built from 15 residues. The V gene's germline CDR1 is SGHRS and CDR2 YFSETQ. CDR3 bases: TGCGCCAGCAGCTTGGAAGGGGGAGTGGCAGAGACCCAGTACTTC. As protein: CASSLEGGVAETQYF.